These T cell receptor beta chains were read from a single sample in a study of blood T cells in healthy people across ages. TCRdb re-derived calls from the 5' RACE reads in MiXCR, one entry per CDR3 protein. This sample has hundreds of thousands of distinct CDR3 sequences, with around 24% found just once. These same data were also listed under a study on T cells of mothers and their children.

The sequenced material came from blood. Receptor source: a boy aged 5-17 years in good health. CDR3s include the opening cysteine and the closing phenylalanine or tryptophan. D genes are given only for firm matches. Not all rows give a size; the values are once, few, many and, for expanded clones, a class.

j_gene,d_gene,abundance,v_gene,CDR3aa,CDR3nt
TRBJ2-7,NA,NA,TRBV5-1,CASSLWQSYEQYF,TGCGCCAGCAGCTTGTGGCAGAGCTACGAGCAGTACTTC
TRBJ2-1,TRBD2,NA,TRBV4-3,CASSQAGLAGGHEQFF,TGCGCCAGCAGCCAAGCTGGACTAGCGGGAGGGCATGAGCAGTTCTTC
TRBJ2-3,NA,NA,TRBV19,CASSISGDTQYF,TGTGCCAGTAGTATATCTGGGGATACGCAGTATTTT
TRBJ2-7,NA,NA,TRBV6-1,CASSAGLTYEQYF,TGTGCCAGCAGTGCAGGGCTGACCTACGAGCAGTACTTC
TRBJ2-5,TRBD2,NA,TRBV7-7,CASSLAGAGREETQYF,TGTGCTAGCAGCTTAGCAGGCGCAGGGCGGGAGGAGACCCAGTACTTC
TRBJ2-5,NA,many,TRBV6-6,CASRGPRTQYF,TGTGCCAGCAGGGGGCCAAGGACCCAGTACTTC
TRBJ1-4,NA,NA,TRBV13,CASSKQGPNEKLFF,TGTGCCAGCAGCAAACAGGGCCCTAATGAAAAACTGTTTTTT
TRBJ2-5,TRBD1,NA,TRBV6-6,CASSPGQDGGRTQYF,TGTGCCAGCAGTCCGGGACAGGATGGGGGGAGGACCCAGTACTTC
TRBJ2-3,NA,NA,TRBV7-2,CASSLIVLTSTLDTQYF,TGTGCCAGCAGCTTAATTGTACTAACCTCCACTTTAGATACGCAGTATTTT
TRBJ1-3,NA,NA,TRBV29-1,CSVVDRRSGNTIYF,TGCAGCGTGGTTGACAGACGCTCTGGAAACACCATATATTTT